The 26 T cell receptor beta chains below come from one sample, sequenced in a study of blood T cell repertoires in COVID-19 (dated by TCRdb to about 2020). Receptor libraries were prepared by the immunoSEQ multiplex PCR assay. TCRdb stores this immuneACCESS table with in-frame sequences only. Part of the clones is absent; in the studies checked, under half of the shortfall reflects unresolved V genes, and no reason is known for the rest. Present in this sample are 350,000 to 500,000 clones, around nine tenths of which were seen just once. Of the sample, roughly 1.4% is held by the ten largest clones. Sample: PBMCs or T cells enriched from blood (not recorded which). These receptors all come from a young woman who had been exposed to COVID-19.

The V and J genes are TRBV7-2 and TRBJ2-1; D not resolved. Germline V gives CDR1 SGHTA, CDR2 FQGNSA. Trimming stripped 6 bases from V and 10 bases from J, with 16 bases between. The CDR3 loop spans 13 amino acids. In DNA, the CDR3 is TGTGCCAGCAGGTATTTTATTAGCCGGGAGCAGTTCTTC. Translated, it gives CASRYFISREQFF. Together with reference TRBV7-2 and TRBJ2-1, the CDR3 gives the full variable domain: GAGVSQSPSNKVTEKGKDVELRCDPISGHTALYWYRQSLGQGLEFLIYFQGNSAPDKSGLPSDRFSAERTGGSVSTLTIQRTQQEDSAVYLCASRYFISREQFFGPGTRLTVL.

The DNA for the CDR3 is TGTGCCAGCAGTTCCCGACAGGGGGTTAATGAAAAACTGTTTTTT. It yields the protein CASSSRQGVNEKLFF. The genes are TRBV27 and TRBJ1-4; 9 positions match TRBD1. V was clipped by 4 bases and J by 4 bases; unmatched bases: 4. Per germline, CDR1 MNHEY and CDR2 SMNVEV (reference sequence). This CDR3 region has 15 residues.

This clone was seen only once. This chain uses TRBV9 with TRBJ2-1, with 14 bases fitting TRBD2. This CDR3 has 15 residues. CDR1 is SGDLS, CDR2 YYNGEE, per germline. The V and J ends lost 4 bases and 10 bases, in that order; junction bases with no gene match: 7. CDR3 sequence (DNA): TGTGCCAGCAGCCCAGGACTAGCGGGGGGCGTCGAGCAGTTCTTC. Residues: CASSPGLAGGVEQFF.

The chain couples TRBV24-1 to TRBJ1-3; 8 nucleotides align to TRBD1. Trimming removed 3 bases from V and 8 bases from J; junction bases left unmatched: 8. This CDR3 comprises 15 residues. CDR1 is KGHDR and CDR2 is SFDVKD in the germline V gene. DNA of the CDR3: TGTGCCACCAGTGATACAGACAGGGGAGGACACACCATATATTTT. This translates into CATSDTDRGGHTIYF.

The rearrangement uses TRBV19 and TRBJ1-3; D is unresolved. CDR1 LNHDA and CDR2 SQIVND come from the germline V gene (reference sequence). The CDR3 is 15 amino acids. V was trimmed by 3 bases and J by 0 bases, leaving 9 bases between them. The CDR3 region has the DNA TGTGCCAGTAGTATTATACGGAGCTCTGGAAACACCATATATTTT. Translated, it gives CASSIIRSSGNTIYF. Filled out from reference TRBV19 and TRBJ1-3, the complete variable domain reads DGGITQSPKYLFRKEGQNVTLSCEQNLNHDAMYWYRQDPGQGLRLIYYSQIVNDFQKGDIAEGYSVSREKKESFPLTVTSAQKNPTAFYLCASSIIRSSGNTIYFGEGSWLTVV.

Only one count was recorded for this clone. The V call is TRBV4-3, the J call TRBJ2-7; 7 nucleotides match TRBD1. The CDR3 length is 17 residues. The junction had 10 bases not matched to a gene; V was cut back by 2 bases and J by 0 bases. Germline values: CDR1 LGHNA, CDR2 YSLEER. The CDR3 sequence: CASSQLVKGGPSYEQYF. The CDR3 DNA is TGCGCCAGCAGCCAACTCGTAAAAGGGGGCCCCTCCTACGAGCAGTACTTC.

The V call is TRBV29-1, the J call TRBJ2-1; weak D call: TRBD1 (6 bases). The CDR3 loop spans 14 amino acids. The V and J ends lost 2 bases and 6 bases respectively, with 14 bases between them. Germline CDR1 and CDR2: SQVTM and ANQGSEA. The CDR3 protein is CSVEQGPRGNEQFF. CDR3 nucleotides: TGCAGCGTTGAACAGGGGCCTCGGGGCAATGAGCAGTTCTTC.

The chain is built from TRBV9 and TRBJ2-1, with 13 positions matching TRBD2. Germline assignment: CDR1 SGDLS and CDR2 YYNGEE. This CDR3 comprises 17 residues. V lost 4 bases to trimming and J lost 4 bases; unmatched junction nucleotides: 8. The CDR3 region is CASSPRTSGGRYNEQFF. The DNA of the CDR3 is TGTGCCAGCAGCCCCCGGACTAGCGGGGGCCGTTACAATGAGCAGTTCTTC.

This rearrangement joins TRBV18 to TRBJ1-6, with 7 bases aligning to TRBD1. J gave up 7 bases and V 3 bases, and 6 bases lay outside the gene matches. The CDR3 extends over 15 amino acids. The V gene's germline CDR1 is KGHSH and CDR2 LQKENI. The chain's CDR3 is CASSPTGTENSPLHF. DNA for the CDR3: TGTGCCAGCTCACCGACCGGGACAGAGAATTCACCCCTCCACTTT.

CDR3 residues: CASSKGQGGSEAFF. The CDR3, as DNA: TGTGCCAGCAGTAAGGGACAGGGGGGGTCTGAAGCTTTCTTT. The chain links TRBV27 to TRBJ1-1; 11 bases agree with TRBD1. CDR1 MNHEY and CDR2 SMNVEV come from the germline V gene (reference sequence). This CDR3 contains 14 residues. The J segment lost 6 bases and the V segment lost 5 bases, leaving 5 bases of the junction unmatched.

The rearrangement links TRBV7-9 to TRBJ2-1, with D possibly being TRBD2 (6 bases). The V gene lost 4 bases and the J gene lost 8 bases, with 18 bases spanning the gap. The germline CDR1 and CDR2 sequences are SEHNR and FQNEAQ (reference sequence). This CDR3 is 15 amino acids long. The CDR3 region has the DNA TGTGCCAGCAGCTCCCGGGACGCCGGGGAGGATGAGCAGTTCTTC. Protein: CASSSRDAGEDEQFF.

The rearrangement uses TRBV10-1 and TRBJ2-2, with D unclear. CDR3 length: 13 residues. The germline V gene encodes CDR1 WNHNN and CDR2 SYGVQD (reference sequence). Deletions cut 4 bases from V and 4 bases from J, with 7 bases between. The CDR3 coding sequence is TGCGCCAGCAGTGGTGTTAGCACCGGGGAGCTGTTTTTT. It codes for CASSGVSTGELFF.

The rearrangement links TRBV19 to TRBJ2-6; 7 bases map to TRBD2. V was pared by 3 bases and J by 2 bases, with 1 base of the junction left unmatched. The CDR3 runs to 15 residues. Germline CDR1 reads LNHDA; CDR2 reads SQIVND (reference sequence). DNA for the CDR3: TGTGCCAGTAGTATTGCGGGGGCTGGGGCCAACGTCCTGACTTTC. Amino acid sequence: CASSIAGAGANVLTF.

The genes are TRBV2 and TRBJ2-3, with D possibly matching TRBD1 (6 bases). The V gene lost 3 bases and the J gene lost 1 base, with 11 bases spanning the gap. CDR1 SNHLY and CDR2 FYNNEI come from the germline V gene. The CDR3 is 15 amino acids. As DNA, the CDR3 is TGTGCCAGCAGTGATCAACAGGGACGCACAGATACGCAGTATTTT. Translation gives CASSDQQGRTDTQYF.

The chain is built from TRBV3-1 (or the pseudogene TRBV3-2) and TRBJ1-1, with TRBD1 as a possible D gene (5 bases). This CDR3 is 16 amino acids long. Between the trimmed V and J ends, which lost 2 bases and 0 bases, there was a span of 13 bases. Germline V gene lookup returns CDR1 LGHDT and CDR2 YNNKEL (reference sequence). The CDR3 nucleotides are TGTGCCAGCAGCCAAACGCCGACAGCCCTGAACACTGAAGCTTTCTTT. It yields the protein CASSQTPTALNTEAFF.

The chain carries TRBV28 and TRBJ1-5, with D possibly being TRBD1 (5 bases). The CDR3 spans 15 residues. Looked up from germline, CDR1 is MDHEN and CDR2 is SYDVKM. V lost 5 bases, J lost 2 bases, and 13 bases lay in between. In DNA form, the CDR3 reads TGTGCCAGCAGTCAAATCAGGGCGGGCAATCAGCCCCAGCATTTT. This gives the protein CASSQIRAGNQPQHF.

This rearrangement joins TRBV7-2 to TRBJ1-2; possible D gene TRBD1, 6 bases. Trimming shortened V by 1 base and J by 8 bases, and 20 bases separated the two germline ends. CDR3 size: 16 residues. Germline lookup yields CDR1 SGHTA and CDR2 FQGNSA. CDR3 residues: CASSLVAGALIQGYTF. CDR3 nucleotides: TGTGCCAGCAGCTTAGTGGCAGGGGCGCTAATCCAAGGCTACACCTTC.

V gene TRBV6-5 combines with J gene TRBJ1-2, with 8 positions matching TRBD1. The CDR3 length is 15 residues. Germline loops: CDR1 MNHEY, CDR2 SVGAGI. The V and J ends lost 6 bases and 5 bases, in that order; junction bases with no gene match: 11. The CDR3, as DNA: TGTGCCAGCAGACTCACCGACAGGGGTACTTATGGCTACACCTTC. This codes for CASRLTDRGTYGYTF.

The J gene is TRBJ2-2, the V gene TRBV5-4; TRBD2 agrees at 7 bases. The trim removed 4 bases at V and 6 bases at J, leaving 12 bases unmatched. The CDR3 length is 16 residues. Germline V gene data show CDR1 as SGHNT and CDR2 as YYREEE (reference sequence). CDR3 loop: CASSQGSKRGPGELFF. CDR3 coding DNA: TGTGCCAGCAGCCAAGGGTCGAAGCGGGGCCCCGGGGAGCTGTTTTTT.

The CDR3 sequence: CASISGGGEKLFF. The CDR3 DNA follows: TGTGCCAGCATCTCGGGAGGGGGGGAAAAACTGTTTTTT. V is TRBV28 and J is TRBJ1-4; TRBD1 might be the D (6 bases). With 7 bases removed from V and 8 bases from J, the gap between germline ends came to 14 bases. Per germline, CDR1 MDHEN and CDR2 SYDVKM. CDR3 length: 13 amino acids.

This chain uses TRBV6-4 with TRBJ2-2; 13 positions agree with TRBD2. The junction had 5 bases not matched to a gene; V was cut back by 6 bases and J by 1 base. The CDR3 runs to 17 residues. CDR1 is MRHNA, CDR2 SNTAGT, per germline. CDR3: CASRPGTSGKNTGELFF. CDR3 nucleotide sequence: TGTGCCAGCAGACCCGGGACTAGCGGGAAGAACACCGGGGAGCTGTTTTTT.

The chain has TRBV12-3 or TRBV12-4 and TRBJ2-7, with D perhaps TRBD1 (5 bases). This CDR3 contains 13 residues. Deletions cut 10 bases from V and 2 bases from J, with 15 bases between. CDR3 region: CATAVAGTYEQYF. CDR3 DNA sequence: TGTGCCACAGCAGTAGCAGGGACCTACGAGCAGTACTTC.

The CDR3 DNA reads TGTGCCAGTAGTATATGGAGCTTGACGGAACACTCTGGAAACACCATATATTTT. Translation: CASSIWSLTEHSGNTIYF. The chain uses TRBV19 and TRBJ1-3; no clear D gene. This CDR3 region has 18 residues. Germline assignment: CDR1 LNHDA and CDR2 SQIVND (reference sequence). V lost 2 bases, J lost 0 bases, and 17 bases lay in between.

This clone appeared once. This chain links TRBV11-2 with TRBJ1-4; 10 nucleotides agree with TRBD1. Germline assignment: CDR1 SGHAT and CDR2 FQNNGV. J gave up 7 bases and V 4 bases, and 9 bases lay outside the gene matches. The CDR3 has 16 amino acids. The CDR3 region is CASSYLGQGKGEKLFF. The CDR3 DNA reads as TGTGCCAGCAGCTATCTGGGACAGGGGAAGGGTGAAAAACTGTTTTTT. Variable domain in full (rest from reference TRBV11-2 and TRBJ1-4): EAGVAQSPRYKIIEKRQSVAFWCNPISGHATLYWYQQILGQGPKLLIQFQNNGVVDDSQLPKDRFSAERLKGVDSTLKIQPAKLEDSAVYLCASSYLGQGKGEKLFFGSGTQLSVL.

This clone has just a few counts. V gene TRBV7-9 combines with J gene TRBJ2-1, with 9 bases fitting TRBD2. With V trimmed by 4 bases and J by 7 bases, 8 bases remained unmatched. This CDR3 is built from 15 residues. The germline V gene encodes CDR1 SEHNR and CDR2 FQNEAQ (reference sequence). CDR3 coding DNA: TGTGCCAGCAGCTCCCAGCGGGGGGCCATAAATGAGCAGTTCTTC. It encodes CASSSQRGAINEQFF.

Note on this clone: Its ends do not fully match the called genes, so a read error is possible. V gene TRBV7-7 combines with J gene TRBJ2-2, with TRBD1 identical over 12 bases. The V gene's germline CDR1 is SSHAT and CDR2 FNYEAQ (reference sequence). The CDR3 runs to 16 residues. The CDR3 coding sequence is TGTGCTAGCAGCTCAGGGACAGGGGGCGTCACCGGGGAGCTGTTTTTT. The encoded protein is CASSSGTGGVTGELFF.